These 8 T cell receptor beta chains share one sample of origin, sequenced in a study of blood T cell repertoires in COVID-19. Produced via immunoSEQ multiplex PCR; TCRdb's table is partial and in-frame only. The sample has 150,000 to 200,000 clones, roughly 82% seen once; the top ten hold roughly 7%. The sequencing input was peripheral blood. The receptors were gathered from a woman between 35 and 50 years old with COVID-19, enrolled during active disease.

J is TRBJ1-3 and V is TRBV18; a possible D gene is TRBD1 (6 bases). This CDR3 region has 14 residues. Germline V gene sequence: CDR1 KGHSH, CDR2 LQKENI. V was shortened by 4 bases and J by 2 bases, with 9 bases between the two germline ends. CDR3 residues: CASSLNRAGNTIYF. The CDR3 coding sequence is TGTGCCAGCTCACTAAACAGGGCTGGAAACACCATATATTTT.

There are a few counts of this clone. The chain links TRBV5-8 to TRBJ2-6, with D perhaps matching TRBD1 (5 bases). The V and J ends lost 0 bases and 1 base respectively, with 11 bases between them. The CDR3 length is 17 residues. Germline lookup yields CDR1 SGHTS and CDR2 YDEGEE. CDR3 in DNA: TGTGCCAGCAGCTTGGCCAGGGTCTGGTCTGGGGCCAACGTCCTGACTTTC. Its protein is CASSLARVWSGANVLTF.

This rearrangement joins TRBV6-5 to TRBJ1-1; D possibly corresponds to TRBD1 (5 bases). Per the germline V gene, CDR1 is MNHEY and CDR2 is SVGAGI. This CDR3 is built from 14 residues. Trimming left V 7 bases short and J 1 base short, with 13 bases between. CDR3 region: CASNPRAKNTEAFF. CDR3 coding DNA: TGTGCCAGCAACCCCAGGGCCAAGAACACTGAAGCTTTCTTT.

The chain has TRBV7-2 and TRBJ2-2; TRBD2 matches 10 bases. CDR1 is SGHTA and CDR2 is FQGNSA in the germline V gene. V shed 3 bases and J 5 bases; nucleotides not matched to a gene: 9. This CDR3 spans 17 amino acids. Here the CDR3 reads CASSFIGTSVGTGELFF. CDR3 sequence (DNA): TGTGCCAGCAGCTTTATTGGGACTAGCGTAGGTACCGGGGAGCTGTTTTTT.

Worth noting for this clone: This sample also contains other DNA sequences that code for the same CDR3. This chain uses TRBV18 with TRBJ1-4; 10 bases are a match to TRBD1. The V segment lost 3 bases and the J segment 5 bases; nucleotides outside the gene matches: 0. Germline values: CDR1 KGHSH, CDR2 LQKENI. This CDR3 has 14 residues. The CDR3 DNA reads as TGTGCCAGCTCACCGGGACAGGGGAATGAAAAACTGTTTTTT. It encodes CASSPGQGNEKLFF.

The rearrangement uses TRBV2 and TRBJ2-2; TRBD2 agrees at 8 bases. The CDR3 consists of 16 residues. V shed 8 bases, J shed 7 bases, and the junction held 15 bases outside the gene matches. Germline V gene data show CDR1 as SNHLY and CDR2 as FYNNEI. The CDR3 here is CASSGRGAFTFGELFF. In nucleotides, the CDR3 is TGTGCCAGCTCGGGGCGGGGGGCTTTCACCTTCGGGGAGCTGTTTTTT.

This chain connects TRBV4-1 to TRBJ2-1; 7 nucleotides agree with TRBD1. The CDR3 runs to 17 residues. V trimming: 3 bases; J trimming: 6 bases; junction bases outside the gene matches: 14. CDR1 MGHRA and CDR2 YSYEKL come from the germline V gene. The CDR3 loop reads CASSQIPATEGANEQFF. CDR3 nucleotide sequence: TGCGCCAGCAGCCAGATCCCGGCCACCGAGGGGGCCAATGAGCAGTTCTTC.

The gene calls are TRBV12-3 or TRBV12-4 and TRBJ1-2, with 7 nucleotides matching TRBD1. This CDR3 contains 13 residues. J was trimmed by 1 base and V by 7 bases; bases with no gene match: 3. The CDR3 region is CASTDRDNYGYTF. The CDR3 nucleotides are TGTGCCAGCACCGACAGGGATAACTATGGCTACACCTTC.